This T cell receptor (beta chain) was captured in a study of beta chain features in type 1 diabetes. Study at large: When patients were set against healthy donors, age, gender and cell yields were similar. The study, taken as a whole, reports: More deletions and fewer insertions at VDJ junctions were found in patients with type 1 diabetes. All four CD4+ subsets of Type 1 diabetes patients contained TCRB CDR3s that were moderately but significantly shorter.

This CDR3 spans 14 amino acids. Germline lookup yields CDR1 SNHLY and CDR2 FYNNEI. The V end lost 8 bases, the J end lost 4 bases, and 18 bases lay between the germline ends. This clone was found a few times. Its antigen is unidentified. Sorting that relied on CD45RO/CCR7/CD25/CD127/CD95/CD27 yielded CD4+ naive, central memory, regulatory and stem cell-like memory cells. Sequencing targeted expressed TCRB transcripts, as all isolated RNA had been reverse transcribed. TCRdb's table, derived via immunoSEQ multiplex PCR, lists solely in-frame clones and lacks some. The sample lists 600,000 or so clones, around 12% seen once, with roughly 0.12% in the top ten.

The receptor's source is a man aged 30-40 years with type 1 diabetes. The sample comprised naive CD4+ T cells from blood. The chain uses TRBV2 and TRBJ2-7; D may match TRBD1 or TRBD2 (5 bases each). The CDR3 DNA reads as TGTGCCAGCGGATATACCGGGACGGCGTACGAGCAGTACTTC. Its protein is CASGYTGTAYEQYF.